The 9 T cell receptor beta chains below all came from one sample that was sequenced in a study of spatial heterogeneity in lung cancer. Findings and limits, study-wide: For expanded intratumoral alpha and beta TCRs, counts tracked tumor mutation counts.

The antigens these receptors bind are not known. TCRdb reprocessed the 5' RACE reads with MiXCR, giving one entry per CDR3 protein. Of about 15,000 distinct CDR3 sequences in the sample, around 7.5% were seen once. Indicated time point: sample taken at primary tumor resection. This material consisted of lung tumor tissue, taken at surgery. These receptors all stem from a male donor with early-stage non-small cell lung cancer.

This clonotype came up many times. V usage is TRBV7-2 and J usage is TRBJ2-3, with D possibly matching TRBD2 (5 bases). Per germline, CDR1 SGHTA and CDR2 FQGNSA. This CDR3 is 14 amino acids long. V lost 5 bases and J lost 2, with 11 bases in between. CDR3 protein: CASSPSGYTDTQYF. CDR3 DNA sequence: TGTGCCAGCAGCCCGAGCGGATACACAGATACGCAGTATTTT. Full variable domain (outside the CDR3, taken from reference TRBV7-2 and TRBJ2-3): GAGVSQSPSNKVTEKGKDVELRCDPISGHTALYWYRQSLGQGLEFLIYFQGNSAPDKSGLPSDRFSAERTGGSVSTLTIQRTQQEDSAVYLCASSPSGYTDTQYFGPGTRLTVL.

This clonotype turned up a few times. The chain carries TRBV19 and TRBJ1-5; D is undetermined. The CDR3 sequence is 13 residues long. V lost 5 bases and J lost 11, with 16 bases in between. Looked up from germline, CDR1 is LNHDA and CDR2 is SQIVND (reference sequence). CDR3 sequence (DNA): TGTGCCAGTAGTTCGAAGGGCGGGCAGGCCCAGCATTTT. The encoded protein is CASSSKGGQAQHF.

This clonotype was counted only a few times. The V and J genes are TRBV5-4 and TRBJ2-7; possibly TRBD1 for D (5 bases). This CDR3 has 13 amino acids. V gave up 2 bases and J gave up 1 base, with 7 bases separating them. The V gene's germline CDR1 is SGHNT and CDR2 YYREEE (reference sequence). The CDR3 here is CASSFRGSYEQYF. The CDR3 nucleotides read TGTGCCAGCAGCTTTAGGGGATCCTACGAGCAGTACTTC.

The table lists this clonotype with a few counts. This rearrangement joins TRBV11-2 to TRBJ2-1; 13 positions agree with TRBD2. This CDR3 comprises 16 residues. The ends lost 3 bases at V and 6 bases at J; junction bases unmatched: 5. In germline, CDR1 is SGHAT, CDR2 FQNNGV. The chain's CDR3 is CASSFPTSGRSNEQFF. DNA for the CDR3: TGTGCCAGCAGCTTCCCGACTAGCGGGAGGTCCAATGAGCAGTTCTTC.

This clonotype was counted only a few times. For the CDR3, the DNA is TGTGCCAGCTCACCCCGGGACAGCAGTGAAGCTTTCTTT. Protein: CASSPRDSSEAFF. The chain has TRBV18 and TRBJ1-1, with 7 bases identical to TRBD1. The CDR3 has 13 amino acids. The ends lost 3 bases at V and 7 bases at J; junction bases unmatched: 5. The germline CDR1 and CDR2 sequences are KGHSH and LQKENI. The full variable domain, in which reference TRBV18 and TRBJ1-1 provide the parts outside the CDR3, is NAGVMQNPRHLVRRRGQEARLRCSPMKGHSHVYWYRQLPEEGLKFMVYLQKENIIDESGMPKERFSAEFPKEGPSILRIQQVVRGDSAAYFCASSPRDSSEAFFGQGTRLTVV.

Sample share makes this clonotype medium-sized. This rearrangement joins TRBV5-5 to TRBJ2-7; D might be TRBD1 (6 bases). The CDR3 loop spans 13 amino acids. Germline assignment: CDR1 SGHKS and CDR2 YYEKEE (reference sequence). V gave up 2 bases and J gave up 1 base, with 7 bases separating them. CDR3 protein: CASSFGQSYEQYV. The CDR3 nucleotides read TGTGCCAGCAGCTTCGGACAGTCCTACGAGCAGTACGTC.

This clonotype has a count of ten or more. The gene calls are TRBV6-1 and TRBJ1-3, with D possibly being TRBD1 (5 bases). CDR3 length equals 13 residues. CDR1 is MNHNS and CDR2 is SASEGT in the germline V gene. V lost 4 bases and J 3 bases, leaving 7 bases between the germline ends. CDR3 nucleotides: TGTGCCAGCAGTGGAACAGGTGGAAACACCATATATTTT. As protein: CASSGTGGNTIYF.

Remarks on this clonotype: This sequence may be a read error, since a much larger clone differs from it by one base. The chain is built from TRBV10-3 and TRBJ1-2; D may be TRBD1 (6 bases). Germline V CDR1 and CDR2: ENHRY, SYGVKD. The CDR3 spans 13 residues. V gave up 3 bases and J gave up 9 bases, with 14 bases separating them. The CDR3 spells CAISDGQGRSYTF. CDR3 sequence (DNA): TGTGCCATCAGTGACGGGCAGGGGAGGAGCTACACCTTC.

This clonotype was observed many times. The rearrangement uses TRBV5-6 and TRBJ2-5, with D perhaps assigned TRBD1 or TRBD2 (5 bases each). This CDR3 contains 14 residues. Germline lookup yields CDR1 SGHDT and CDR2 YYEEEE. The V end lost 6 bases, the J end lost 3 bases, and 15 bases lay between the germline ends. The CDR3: CASTALGTEETQYF. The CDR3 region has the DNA TGTGCCAGCACCGCGCTGGGGACGGAAGAGACCCAGTACTTC.